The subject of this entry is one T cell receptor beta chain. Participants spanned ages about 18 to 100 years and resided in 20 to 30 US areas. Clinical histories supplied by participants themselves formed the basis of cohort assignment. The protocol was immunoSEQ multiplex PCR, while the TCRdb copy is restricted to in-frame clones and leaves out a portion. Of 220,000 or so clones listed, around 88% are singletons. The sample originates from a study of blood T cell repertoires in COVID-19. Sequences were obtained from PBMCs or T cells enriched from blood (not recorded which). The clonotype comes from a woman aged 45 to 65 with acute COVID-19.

CDR3 DNA: TGTGCCAGCAAAGTCCGACAGGAGACAAATGAAAAACTGTTTTTT. It codes for CASKVRQETNEKLFF. This sequence joins TRBV27 and TRBJ1-4, with D tentatively TRBD1 (6 bases). Looked up from germline, CDR1 is MNHEY and CDR2 is SMNVEV (reference sequence). The CDR3 is 15 amino acids. With 7 bases removed from V and 5 bases from J, the gap between germline ends came to 17 bases.